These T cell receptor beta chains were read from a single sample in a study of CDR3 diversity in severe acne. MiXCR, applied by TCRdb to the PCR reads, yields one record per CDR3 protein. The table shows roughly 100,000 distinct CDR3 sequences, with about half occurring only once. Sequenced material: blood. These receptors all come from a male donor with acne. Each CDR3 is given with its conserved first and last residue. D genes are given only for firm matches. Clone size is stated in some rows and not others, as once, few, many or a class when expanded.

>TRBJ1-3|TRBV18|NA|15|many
TGTGCCAGCTCACCAATCTCAACAGAAGGAAACACCATATATTTT
CASSPISTEGNTIYF
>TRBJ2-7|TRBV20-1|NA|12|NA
TGCAGTGCTAGACTTCCCACCTACGAGCAGTACTTC
CSARLPTYEQYF
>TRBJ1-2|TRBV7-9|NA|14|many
TGTGCCAGCAGCTTAGGGGACACCTCCTATGGCTACACCTTC
CASSLGDTSYGYTF
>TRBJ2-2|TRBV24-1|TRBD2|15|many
TGTGCCACCAGCCACGGACTAGCGGTTACCGGGGAGCTGTTTTTT
CATSHGLAVTGELFF
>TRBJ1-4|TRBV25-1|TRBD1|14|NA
TGTGCCAGCAGTTACACAGGGGGGAAGGAAAAACTGTTTTTT
CASSYTGGKEKLFF
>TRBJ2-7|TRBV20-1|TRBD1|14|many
TGCAGTGCTAGAGATAGGGGACAGTACTACGAGCAGTACTTC
CSARDRGQYYEQYF
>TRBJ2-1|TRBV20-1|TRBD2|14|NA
TGCAGTGCTAGAGCCCGGACTAGCGGCAATGAGCAGTTCTTC
CSARARTSGNEQFF
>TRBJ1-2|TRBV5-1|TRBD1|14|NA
TGCGCCAGCAGCTTGGAGCAGGGGGCGAAAGGCTACACCTTC
CASSLEQGAKGYTF
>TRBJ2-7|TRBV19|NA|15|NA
TGTGCCAGCAGCTTCGAAGGCCAGGGACCCTACGAGCAGTACTTC
CASSFEGQGPYEQYF
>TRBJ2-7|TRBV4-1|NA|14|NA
TGCGCCAGCAGCCACCGACCAAGGAGCTACGAGCAGTACTTC
CASSHRPRSYEQYF
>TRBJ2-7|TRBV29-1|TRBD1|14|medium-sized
TGCAGCGTTGTGGGACAGGGGGTGACTTACGAGCAGTACTTC
CSVVGQGVTYEQYF
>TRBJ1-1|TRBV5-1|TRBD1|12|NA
TGCGCCAGCAGTCCCCGGACAGGTTGGACTTTCTTT
CASSPRTGWTFF
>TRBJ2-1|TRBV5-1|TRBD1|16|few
TGCGCCAGCAGCTTGGAGCAGGGGGCGAGGCCGGATGAGCAGTTCTTC
CASSLEQGARPDEQFF
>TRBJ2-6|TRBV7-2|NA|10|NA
TGTGCCAGCAGCCTTGTGAGGATGACTTTC
CASSLVRMTF
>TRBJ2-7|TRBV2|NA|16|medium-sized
TGTGCCAGCCTCGCCGGGGGGCGCGCAGCTTCCCACGAGCAGTACTTC
CASLAGGRAASHEQYF
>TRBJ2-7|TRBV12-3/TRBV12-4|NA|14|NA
TGTGCCAGCAGTTTAGGACGGGACAACTACGAGCAGTACTTC
CASSLGRDNYEQYF
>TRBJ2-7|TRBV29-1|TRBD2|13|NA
TGCAGCGTTGCTGAGCGGGGCGTCTACGAGCAGTACTTC
CSVAERGVYEQYF
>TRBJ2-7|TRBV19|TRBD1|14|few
TGTGCCAGTACCGGGACAGGGGGCTTATACGAGCAGTACTTC
CASTGTGGLYEQYF
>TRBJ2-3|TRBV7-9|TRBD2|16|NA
TGTGCCAGCACAGGACTAGCAAAACTAGGCACAGATACGCAGTATTTT
CASTGLAKLGTDTQYF
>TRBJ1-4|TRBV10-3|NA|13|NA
TGTGCCAAAACGGGACAATCGAATGAAAAACTGTTTTTT
CAKTGQSNEKLFF
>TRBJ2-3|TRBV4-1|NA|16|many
TGCGCCAGCAGCCCCCTTCCGGGACTCAGCACAGATACGCAGTATTTT
CASSPLPGLSTDTQYF
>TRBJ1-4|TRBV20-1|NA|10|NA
TGCAGTGCTTGCGGGGAAAAACTGTTTTTT
CSACGEKLFF
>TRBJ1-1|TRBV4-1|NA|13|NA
TGCGCCAGCAGCCAAGTAAGGGACACTGAAGCTTTCTTT
CASSQVRDTEAFF
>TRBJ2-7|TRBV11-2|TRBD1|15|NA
TGTGCCAGCAGCTCCCTTGGGGACAGGGGGTACGAGCAGTACTTC
CASSSLGDRGYEQYF
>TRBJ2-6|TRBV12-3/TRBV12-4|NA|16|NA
TGTGCCAGCAGTTTATCGGACGGCTCTGGGGCCAACGTCCTGACTTTC
CASSLSDGSGANVLTF
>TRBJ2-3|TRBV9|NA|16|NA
TGTGCCAGCTATCGTCGGGACGGTCTAAGCACAGATACGCAGTATTTT
CASYRRDGLSTDTQYF
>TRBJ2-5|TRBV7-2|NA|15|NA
TGTGCCAGCAGCTTAGCGGTGGGGGGCAAAGAGACCCAGTACTTC
CASSLAVGGKETQYF
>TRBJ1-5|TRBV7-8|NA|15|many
TGTGCCAGCAGCTCTTCAGGGAAGAGCAATCAGCCCCAGCATTTT
CASSSSGKSNQPQHF
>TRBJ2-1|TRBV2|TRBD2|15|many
TGTGCCAGCAGTGGGGTAGCGGGAGGTTTCGGGGAGCAGTTCTTC
CASSGVAGGFGEQFF
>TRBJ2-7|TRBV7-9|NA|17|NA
TGTGGCAGCAGCTTACCCCGGTCCGGCGGGATAGCGTACGAGCAGTACTTC
CGSSLPRSGGIAYEQYF
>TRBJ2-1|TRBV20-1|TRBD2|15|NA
TGCAGTGCTAAAGGACTAGCGGGAGGAGACAATGAGCAGTTCTTC
CSAKGLAGGDNEQFF
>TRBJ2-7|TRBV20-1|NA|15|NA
TGCAGTGCTCTCCCAGCGCGATGGCAAACCTACGAGCAGTACTTC
CSALPARWQTYEQYF
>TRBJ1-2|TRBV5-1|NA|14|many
TGCGCCAGCAGCTTGGGGGCAGCCCCGGAAGGCTACACCTTC
CASSLGAAPEGYTF
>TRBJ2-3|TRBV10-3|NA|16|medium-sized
TGTGCCATCGCACCCCCTCGGCGGGGCCTCACAGATACGCAGTATTTT
CAIAPPRRGLTDTQYF
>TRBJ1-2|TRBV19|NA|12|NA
TGTGCCAGTAGTACTGACAGATTTGGCTACACCTTC
CASSTDRFGYTF
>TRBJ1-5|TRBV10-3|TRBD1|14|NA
TGTGCCAGCCAGGGGACAGGGGTTACTCAGCCCCAGCATTTT
CASQGTGVTQPQHF
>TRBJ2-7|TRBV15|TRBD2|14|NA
TGTGCCAGCAGAAAAAGGGCGGGAGTCCACGAGCAGTACTTC
CASRKRAGVHEQYF
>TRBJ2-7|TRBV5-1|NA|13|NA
TGCGCCAGCAGCGTCAACAGGGGGGGCGAGCAGTACTTC
CASSVNRGGEQYF
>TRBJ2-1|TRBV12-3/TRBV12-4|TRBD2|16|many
TGTGCCAGCAGTTTAGCCTCTAGCGGGAGGGACAATGAGCAGTTCTTC
CASSLASSGRDNEQFF
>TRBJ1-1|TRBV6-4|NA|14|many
TGTGCCAGCAGTGACGGGGAGGGAAGCACTGAAGCTTTCTTT
CASSDGEGSTEAFF
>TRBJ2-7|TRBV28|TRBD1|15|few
TGTGCCAGCAGTACACCCGGGACAGGGCTTTACGAGCAGTACTTC
CASSTPGTGLYEQYF
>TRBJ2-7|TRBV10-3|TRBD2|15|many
TGTGCCATCAGTGAGAAGAGCGGGGGGACCTACGAGCAGTACTTC
CAISEKSGGTYEQYF